Each of the 10 T cell receptor beta chains below was sequenced from the same sample in a study of blood T cell repertoires in COVID-19. Only in-frame clones appear in the TCRdb table, and some are missing; sequencing was by immunoSEQ multiplex PCR. The repertoire holds under 200,000 clones, with roughly 84% as singletons. The sample was peripheral blood. These receptors all come from a man in his 70s with active or convalescent COVID-19.

Details on this clone: Other DNA sequences in the sample encode the same CDR3. This sequence joins TRBV28 and TRBJ1-2, with 9 bases aligning to TRBD1. CDR1 and CDR2 (germline): MDHEN, SYDVKM. V was pared by 7 bases and J by 11 bases, with 14 bases of the junction left unmatched. This CDR3 is 14 amino acids long. CDR3 nucleotides: TGTGCCAGCAAGATACCGGGAGGACAGGGGTTTTACACCTTC. This sequence encodes CASKIPGGQGFYTF.

The V gene is TRBV19, the J gene TRBJ2-2; TRBD2 aligns across 7 bases. CDR1 LNHDA and CDR2 SQIVND come from the germline V gene (reference sequence). CDR3 length: 16 amino acids. V was clipped by 3 bases and J by 8 bases; unmatched bases: 12. The CDR3 loop reads CASSIRREQGRGELFF. As DNA, the CDR3 is TGTGCCAGTAGTATTAGGCGGGAGCAGGGTCGGGGGGAGCTGTTTTTT.

A remark on this clone: Mismatch with germline at one junction end may stem from a read error. The V and J genes are TRBV4-3 and TRBJ1-2; possible D gene TRBD1, 5 bases. Germline V gives CDR1 LGHNA, CDR2 YSLEER. CDR3 length: 14 residues. The CDR3 protein is CAGSQRQGGYGYTF. The CDR3 nucleotides are TGCGCCGGCAGCCAACGCCAGGGCGGCTATGGCTACACCTTC.

This clone was detected a few times. The chain links TRBV4-3 to TRBJ1-6, with a weak D call TRBD1 (6 bases). Germline CDR1 and CDR2: LGHNA and YSLEER. V was clipped by 0 bases and J by 5 bases, with 17 bases between them. The CDR3 sequence is 18 residues long. CDR3 protein: CASSQEIQGPNNNSPLHF. DNA for the CDR3: TGCGCCAGCAGCCAAGAGATTCAGGGGCCAAATAATAATTCACCCCTCCACTTT.

This chain links TRBV12-5 with TRBJ2-5; perhaps TRBD1 as D (6 bases). CDR1 and CDR2 (germline): LGHNT, FRNRAP. Trimming removed 7 bases from V and 7 bases from J, with 16 bases in between. The CDR3 sequence is 13 residues long. The CDR3 sequence is CASAAGTLGTQYF. The CDR3 DNA reads as TGTGCTAGTGCCGCTGGGACACTGGGGACCCAGTACTTC.

The chain carries TRBV21-1 and TRBJ1-3; no DNA check was done on the table's D call, TRBD1. TRBV21-1 is assigned pseudogene status. This CDR3 is 21 amino acids long. CDR3 sequence reads: CASSPPTRTGQQESCGNTIYF. The CDR3 region has the DNA TGTGCCAGCAGCCCCCCAACGAGGACAGGGCAACAGGAATCATGCGGAAACACCATATATTTT.

The chain employs TRBV12-3 or TRBV12-4 and TRBJ2-2; possibly TRBD2 for D (5 bases). The CDR3 runs 13 residues. V was trimmed by 3 bases and J by 3 bases, leaving 5 bases between them. CDR3 in amino acids: CASSFGDTGELFF. The CDR3 region has the DNA TGTGCCAGCAGTTTCGGGGACACCGGGGAGCTGTTTTTT.

The genes are TRBV7-6 and TRBJ1-6, with D unclear. Germline CDR1 and CDR2: SGHVS and FNYEAQ. V lost 5 bases to trimming and J lost 3 bases, with 8 bases between them. This CDR3 contains 14 residues. Here the CDR3 DNA reads TGTGCCAGCAGCCAAGACATCTATAATTCACCCCTCCACTTT. This translates into CASSQDIYNSPLHF.

V and J are TRBV9 and TRBJ2-5; 10 bases fit TRBD2. CDR1 and CDR2 from the germline V gene are SGDLS and YYNGEE. The CDR3 extends over 15 amino acids. V was pared by 5 bases and J by 1 base, with 5 bases of the junction left unmatched. CDR3 DNA: TGTGCCAGCAGTACTAGCGGGGTACCCCAAGAGACCCAGTACTTC. Amino acids: CASSTSGVPQETQYF.

The chain recombines TRBV7-9 with TRBJ1-1; maybe TRBD1 (5 bases). Germline values: CDR1 SEHNR, CDR2 FQNEAQ (reference sequence). This CDR3 comprises 15 residues. The V gene lost 3 bases and the J gene lost 0 bases, with 11 bases spanning the gap. The DNA for the CDR3 is TGTGCCAGCAGCTTTGCAGGGTCGGTGAACACTGAAGCTTTCTTT. This codes for CASSFAGSVNTEAFF.